This T cell receptor beta chain was sequenced during a study of cytomegalovirus exposure and HLA in healthy donors. Whole-study findings and limits: TCR beta sequences reportedly predicted the HLA-A and HLA-B alleles of most subjects accurately.

A few counts support this clone. As yet, its antigen is unknown. Vbeta (60) and Jbeta (13) primers were used in the PCR. Generated by immunoSEQ multiplex PCR, the TCRdb table keeps only in-frame clones and is missing some. The table includes roughly 120,000 clones, approximately 15% detected once. The J segment lost 4 bases and the V segment lost 2 bases, leaving 6 bases of the junction unmatched. The CDR3 has 15 amino acids. Per germline, CDR1 MNHEY and CDR2 SMNVEV (reference sequence). The receptor was isolated from a woman aged 18-29 years in good health and CMV-seronegative. The genes are TRBV27 and TRBJ2-5, with 8 bases that match TRBD1. Sequencing was performed on PBMCs. The CDR3 here is CASSLIGQGGETQYF. The CDR3 DNA reads as TGTGCCAGCAGTTTAATAGGACAGGGAGGAGAGACCCAGTACTTC.